This T cell receptor (beta chain) was sequenced for a study of blood T cell repertoires in COVID-19. Across the whole study: Spain, Italy and the United States supplied samples that represented acute and convalescent COVID-19. T cells, B-cell-depleted T cells, or PBMCs supplied cDNA or gDNA.

Original data processing: Reference gene primers were amplified, and this amplification served to estimate nucleated cell counts. Assay used: immunoSEQ multiplex PCR; TCRdb lists only in-frame clones, some missing. V, J and clone size were drawn from that table, and D and trimming were deduced from the DNA. Among over 200,000 clones listed, 88% were seen once. The germline gives CDR1 LGHDT, CDR2 YNNKEL (reference sequence). The CDR3 spans 16 residues. The V and J ends lost 5 bases and 0 bases respectively, with 16 bases between them. Material: peripheral blood. This clonotype originated in a man aged 60 to 75 who had recovered from COVID-19. This chain connects TRBV3-1 (or the pseudogene TRBV3-2) to TRBJ2-5, with D tentatively TRBD2 (5 bases). The CDR3, as DNA: TGTGCCAGCAGCGGTCTGGGGAGAGGGTACCAAGAGACCCAGTACTTC. This encodes CASSGLGRGYQETQYF.